Listed below are T cell receptor beta chains from one sample, sequenced in a study of blood T cell repertoires in COVID-19. Sequencing was performed with immunoSEQ multiplex PCR; in TCRdb, only in-frame clones are kept and a portion is missing. The sample holds approximately 130,000 clones, roughly 79% seen once. The sample was peripheral blood. Source of these receptors: a man of 80 years or more with acute or convalescent COVID-19. CDR3s include the opening cysteine and the closing phenylalanine or tryptophan. The D gene is left open where the match is weak. Not every row has a clone size; where given, it reads once, few, many or a size class.

TRBV6-1,NA,NA,TRBJ2-3,TGTGCCAGCAGAGAGAGGAGGGCTACGGCGCAGTATTTT,CASRERRATAQYF
TRBV7-9,few,NA,TRBJ2-5,TGTGCCAGCAGCTCCGGATCGCAGGGCCCAGGCGAGACCCAGTACTTC,CASSSGSQGPGETQYF
TRBV5-1,NA,TRBD1,TRBJ2-5,TGCGCCAGCAGCCAAGGACAGGGGAGAGACCCCTACTTC,CASSQGQGRDPYF
TRBV6-5,NA,TRBD2,TRBJ2-5,TGTGCCAGCAGCTCCCCCGGGACTAGCGGGTCCCAGTACTTC,CASSSPGTSGSQYF
TRBV5-4,NA,NA,TRBJ1-5,TGTGCCAGCAGCTTGGGAGGAACGGGGAGCAATCAGCCCCAGCATTTT,CASSLGGTGSNQPQHF
TRBV5-1,NA,NA,TRBJ1-6,TGCGCCAGCAGCCCACGCTTTATCAAGACAGATAATTCACCCCTCCACTTT,CASSPRFIKTDNSPLHF
TRBV3-1/TRBV3-2,NA,TRBD1,TRBJ2-3,TGTGCCAGCAGCCCCTACAAGCAGCCCAGGGGGCGCACAGATACGCAGTATTTT,CASSPYKQPRGRTDTQYF
TRBV20-1,many,TRBD2,TRBJ2-7,TGCAGTGCTAGTGGGACTAGCGGGAGGTACGGTTGGTACTTC,CSASGTSGRYGWYF
TRBV18,NA,NA,TRBJ1-1,TGTGCCAGCTCACCACAGGAGAAAAACACTGAAGCTTTCTTT,CASSPQEKNTEAFF
TRBV18,once,NA,TRBJ2-2,TGTGCCAGCTCACCAAGTCAGCTGGGGGCTGTGACCGGGGAGCTGTTTTTT,CASSPSQLGAVTGELFF
TRBV15,NA,TRBD1,TRBJ2-3,TGTGCCACCAGCAGCCCCGGGACAGGGTTTTCAGATACGCAGTATTTT,CATSSPGTGFSDTQYF
TRBV5-1,NA,NA,TRBJ1-1,TGCGCCAGCAGCTTGATGGAGGGAACTGAAGCTTTCTTT,CASSLMEGTEAFF
TRBV7-8,NA,TRBD2,TRBJ2-5,TGTGCCAGCAGCGCCCGAAGAGCGGGGGCTCAAGAGACCCAGTACTTC,CASSARRAGAQETQYF
TRBV6-6,NA,NA,TRBJ2-7,TGTGCCAGCAGTTACGACAGAACCTACGAGCAGTACTTC,CASSYDRTYEQYF
TRBV19,NA,TRBD1,TRBJ2-7,TGTGCCAGTAAAATAGGTGGTTTCGGGACAGGGGGCCACGAGCAGTACTTC,CASKIGGFGTGGHEQYF
TRBV15,NA,TRBD1,TRBJ2-7,TGTGCCACCAGCGAAGACAGGGGCTCCTACGAGCAGTACTTC,CATSEDRGSYEQYF
TRBV5-1,NA,TRBD2,TRBJ2-2,TGCGCCAGCAGCTTCGCTAGCGGATGGGCCGGGGAGCTGTTTTTT,CASSFASGWAGELFF
TRBV5-1,NA,NA,TRBJ1-6,TGCGCCAGCAGCCCCAGGGATTCTAATTCACCCCTCCACTTT,CASSPRDSNSPLHF
TRBV28,NA,TRBD1,TRBJ2-5,TGTGCCAGCAGTCTCCGGGACAGGGGAGAGACCCAGTACTTC,CASSLRDRGETQYF
TRBV19,NA,NA,TRBJ2-2,TGTGCCAGTAGCCGTTCTGATTGGGGGGAGGGGGAGCTGTTTTTT,CASSRSDWGEGELFF
TRBV10-3,NA,TRBD1,TRBJ2-1,TGTGCATCAAAGGGGCAGGGGGTTTTGGATGAGCAGTTCTTC,CASKGQGVLDEQFF
TRBV4-1,few,NA,TRBJ2-2,TGCGCCAGCCGAAGGCAGGTCAACACCGGGGAGCTGTTTTTT,CASRRQVNTGELFF
TRBV7-8,few,TRBD1,TRBJ1-2,TGTGCCAGCAGCTCGCGGGACAGGATGGTTCGGAGCGATGGCTACACCTTC,CASSSRDRMVRSDGYTF
TRBV7-9,few,TRBD2,TRBJ2-1,TGTGCCAGCCGCGGACTAGCGGGGAACTACAATGAGCAGTTCTTC,CASRGLAGNYNEQFF
TRBV7-8,NA,NA,TRBJ1-5,TGTGCCAGCAGCTTAGGGGCCCGCAGCGGGCAGCCCCAGCATTTT,CASSLGARSGQPQHF
TRBV7-2,NA,TRBD1,TRBJ1-5,TGTGCCAGCAGCTTGACCGGGACAGGGGACACATATAGCAATCAGCCCCAGCATTTT,CASSLTGTGDTYSNQPQHF
TRBV20-1,NA,NA,TRBJ2-5,TGCAGTGCGACAGGGGAGGGGACCCAGTACTTC,CSATGEGTQYF
TRBV4-2,NA,TRBD2,TRBJ2-6,TGTGCCAGCAGCCAAGATATGGGAGGGTTGAGCTCTGGGGCCAACGTCCTGACTTTC,CASSQDMGGLSSGANVLTF
TRBV4-1,NA,TRBD1,TRBJ2-1,TGCGCCAGCAGCCCGGGACAGGGTTGGGAGCAGTTCTTC,CASSPGQGWEQFF
TRBV6-1,many,NA,TRBJ1-2,TGTGCCAGCAGTGAAGTAGGGACAATGGTGAGCTACACCTTC,CASSEVGTMVSYTF
TRBV6-2/TRBV6-3,NA,NA,TRBJ2-7,TGTGCCAGCAGTTACTTCAATTACGAGCAGTACTTC,CASSYFNYEQYF
TRBV4-1,NA,TRBD1,TRBJ1-2,TGCGCCAGCAGCCGCCAGTCGGGGGGACAGGGCTTCGGCTACACCTTC,CASSRQSGGQGFGYTF
TRBV5-4,NA,NA,TRBJ1-6,TGTGCCAGCAGCTCGGGAACTCATAATTCACCCCTCCACTTT,CASSSGTHNSPLHF
TRBV6-2/TRBV6-3,NA,NA,TRBJ1-1,TGTGCCAGCAGCCCACCCCCGCCGAAGCACGGCACTGAAGCTTTCTTT,CASSPPPPKHGTEAFF